This TCR beta chain was sequenced during a study of quantifying T cell responses using KT2 cells. Study background: Reverse transcription used primers in the TCR alpha and beta constant regions.

This clonotype was observed a handful of times. Trimming took 2 bases from V and 0 from J, leaving 11 bases between them. Looked up from germline, CDR1 is MNHEY and CDR2 is SMNVEV (reference sequence). This CDR3 contains 16 residues. A single-stranded UMI oligo with SP2 sequence was ligated to cDNA 3' ends. An equimolar mix of RC1.1 and RC1.2 primed the beta chain across TRBC1 and TRBC2. TCRdb fed the UMI-ligation and nested PCR reads into MiXCR, producing one record per CDR3 protein. Of around 50,000 distinct CDR3 sequences in the sample, around 10% were seen once. The material sequenced was PBMCs spiked with cells of the T cell clone KT2. The receptor comes from a human donor. The V gene is TRBV27, the J gene TRBJ1-5; D possibly corresponds to TRBD1 (6 bases). This chain's CDR3 is CASSLRGGYSNQPQHF. In nucleotides, the CDR3 is TGTGCCAGCAGTTTAAGAGGGGGTTATAGCAATCAGCCCCAGCATTTT.